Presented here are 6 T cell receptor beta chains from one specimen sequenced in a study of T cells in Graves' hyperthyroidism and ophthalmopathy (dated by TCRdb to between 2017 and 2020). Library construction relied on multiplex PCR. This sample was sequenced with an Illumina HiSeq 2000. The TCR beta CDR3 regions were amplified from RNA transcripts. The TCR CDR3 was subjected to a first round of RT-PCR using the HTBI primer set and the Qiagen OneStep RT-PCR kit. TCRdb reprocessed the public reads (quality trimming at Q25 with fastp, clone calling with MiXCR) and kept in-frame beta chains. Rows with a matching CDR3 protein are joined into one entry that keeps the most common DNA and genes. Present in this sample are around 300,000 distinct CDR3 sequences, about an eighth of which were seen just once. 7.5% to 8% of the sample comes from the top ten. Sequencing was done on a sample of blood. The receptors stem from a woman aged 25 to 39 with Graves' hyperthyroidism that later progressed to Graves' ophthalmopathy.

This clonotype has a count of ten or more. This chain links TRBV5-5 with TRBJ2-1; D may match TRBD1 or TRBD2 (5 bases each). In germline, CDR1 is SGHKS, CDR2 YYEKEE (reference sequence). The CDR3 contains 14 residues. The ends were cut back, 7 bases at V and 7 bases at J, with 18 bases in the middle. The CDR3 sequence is CASLPDGDGNEQFF. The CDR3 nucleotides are TGTGCCAGCCTGCCGGACGGGGACGGGAATGAGCAGTTCTTC.

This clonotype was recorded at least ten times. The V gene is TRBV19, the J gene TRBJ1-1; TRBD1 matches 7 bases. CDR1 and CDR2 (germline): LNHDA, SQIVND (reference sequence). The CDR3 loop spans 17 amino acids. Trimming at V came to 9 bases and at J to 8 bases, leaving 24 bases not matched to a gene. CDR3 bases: TGTGCCAGCAAAGAGGGGGCAGTATATCTATCACTGAAAGAAGCTTTCTTT. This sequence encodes CASKEGAVYLSLKEAFF.

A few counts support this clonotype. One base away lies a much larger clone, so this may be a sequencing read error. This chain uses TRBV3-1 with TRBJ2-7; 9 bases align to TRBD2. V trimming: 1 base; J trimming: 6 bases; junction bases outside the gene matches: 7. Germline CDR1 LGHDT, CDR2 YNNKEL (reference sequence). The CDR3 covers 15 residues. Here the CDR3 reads CASSQVAGLACEQYF. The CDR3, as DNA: TGTGCCAGCAGCCAAGTCGCGGGACTAGCCTGCGAGCAGTACTTC.

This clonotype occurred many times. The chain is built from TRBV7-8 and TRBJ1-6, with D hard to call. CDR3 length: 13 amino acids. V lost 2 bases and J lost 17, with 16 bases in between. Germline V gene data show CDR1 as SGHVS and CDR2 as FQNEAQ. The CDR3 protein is CASSLRSLTDVHF. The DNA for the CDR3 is TGTGCCAGCAGCTTAAGGTCTCTTACGGATGTCCACTTT.

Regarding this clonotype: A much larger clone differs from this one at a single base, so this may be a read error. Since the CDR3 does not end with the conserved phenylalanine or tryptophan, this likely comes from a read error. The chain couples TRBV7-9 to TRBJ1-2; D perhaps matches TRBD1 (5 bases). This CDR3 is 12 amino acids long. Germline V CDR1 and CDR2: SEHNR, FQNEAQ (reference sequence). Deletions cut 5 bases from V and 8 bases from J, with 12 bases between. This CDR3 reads CASSIGTGGYTL. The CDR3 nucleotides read TGTGCCAGCAGCATAGGGACCGGGGGCTACACCCTC.

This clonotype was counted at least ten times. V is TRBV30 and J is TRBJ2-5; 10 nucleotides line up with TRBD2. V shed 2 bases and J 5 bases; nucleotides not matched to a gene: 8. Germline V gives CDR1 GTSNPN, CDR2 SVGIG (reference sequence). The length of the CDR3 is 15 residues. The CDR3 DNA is TGTGCCTGGAGTCGGAGGCTAGCGGGAGTGGAGACCCAGTACTTC. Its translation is CAWSRRLAGVETQYF.